This T cell receptor (beta chain) was identified in a study of graft-versus-host responses after intestinal transplantation. Study-wide background: Once they had received anti-thymocyte globulin induction, all recipients took tacrolimus and steroids for around 3 years. Overall study results and limits: GvH clones appeared in recipient marrow, some first in ileum or blood. The study found high graft-versus-host to host-versus-graft clonal ratios in allografts of patients with graft-donor T cell macrochimerism. The highest levels of circulating GvH clones went along with early declines in HvG clones after transplant.

Clones were read by immunoSEQ multiplex PCR, and TCRdb kept only the in-frame ones, dropping some. The repertoire has tens of thousands of clones, 75% to 90% of them found once; the top ten carry 0.095% to 0.11%. This CDR3 spans 15 amino acids. The ends were cut back, 4 bases at V and 3 bases at J, with 16 bases in the middle. CDR1 MGHDK and CDR2 SYGVNS come from the germline V gene. This clone was seen more than once but under ten times. Its antigen is unknown. The sequenced sample was unstimulated CD4+ T cells sorted from spleen or lymph node cells, obtained before intestinal transplant. The J gene is TRBJ2-7, the V gene TRBV25-1; TRBD2 is a possible D gene (5 bases). This clonotype was obtained from a human donor who received an intestinal transplant. CDR3 amino acids: CASSGDYQRVYEQYF. The CDR3 region has the DNA TGTGCCAGCAGTGGTGACTACCAGCGCGTCTACGAGCAGTACTTC.